The source of this TCR beta chain is a study of blood T cell repertoires in COVID-19. Libraries were prepared by immunoSEQ multiplex PCR; TCRdb keeps only in-frame clonotypes and omits some of them. The data hold approximately 280,000 clones, with around 84% observed a single time. V shed 3 bases and J shed 4 bases, with 10 bases lying between them. The length of the CDR3 is 13 residues. Germline assignment: CDR1 SGHRS and CDR2 YFSETQ. The TCR comes from a human donor with COVID-19, enrolled during active disease. The donor label of this sample is uncertain. Sequencing input: peripheral blood. This chain uses TRBV5-1 with TRBJ2-5, with no clear D. The CDR3 is CASSSQLSETQYF. DNA for the CDR3: TGCGCCAGCAGCTCTCAACTCTCAGAGACCCAGTACTTC.